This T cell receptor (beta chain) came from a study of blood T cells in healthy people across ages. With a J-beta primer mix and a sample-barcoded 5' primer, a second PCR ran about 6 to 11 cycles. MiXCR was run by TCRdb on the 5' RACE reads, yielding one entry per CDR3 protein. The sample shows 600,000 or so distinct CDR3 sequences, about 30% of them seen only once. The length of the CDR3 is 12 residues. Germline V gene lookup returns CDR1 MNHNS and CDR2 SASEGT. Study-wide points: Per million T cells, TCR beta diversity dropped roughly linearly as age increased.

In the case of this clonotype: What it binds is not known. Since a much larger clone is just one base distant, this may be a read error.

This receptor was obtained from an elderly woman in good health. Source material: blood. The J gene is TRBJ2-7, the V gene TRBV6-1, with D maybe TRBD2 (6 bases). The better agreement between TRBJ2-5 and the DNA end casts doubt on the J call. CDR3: CASPQVGGTQYF. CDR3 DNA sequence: TGTGCCAGCCCCCAGGTGGGAGGGACCCAGTACTTC.